A selection of T cell receptor beta chains follows, all from one sample in a study of T cell responses to AZD1222 COVID-19 vaccine. Sequencing was performed with immunoSEQ multiplex PCR; in TCRdb, only in-frame clones are kept and a portion is missing. Among 100,000 to 110,000 clones listed, 85% to 90% were seen once. The sample here was peripheral blood, taken on day 0 of AZD1222 vaccination. These receptors were obtained from an adult in good health. CDR3s include the opening cysteine and the closing phenylalanine or tryptophan. Each record gives: V gene, clone size, J gene, D gene, CDR3 protein, CDR3 DNA. A D gene is named only where the DNA matches it firmly. Only part of the rows carry a size: once, few, many, or a class if the clone is expanded.

>TRBV6-4|.|TRBJ1-5|.
CASSDGGGLGQPQHF
TGTGCCAGCAGTGACGGCGGGGGACTCGGTCAGCCCCAGCATTTT
>TRBV7-2|.|TRBJ1-6|.
CASSFRSNSPLHF
TGTGCCAGCAGCTTCAGATCTAATTCACCCCTCCACTTT
>TRBV11-3|.|TRBJ1-1|.
CASSLGTTSEAFF
TGTGCCAGCAGCTTAGGAACGACGTCTGAAGCTTTCTTT
>TRBV7-2|.|TRBJ2-7|.
CASSLSVTGFPLSYEQYF
TGTGCCAGCAGCTTGTCCGTCACCGGGTTCCCCCTTTCCTACGAGCAGTACTTC
>TRBV25-1|.|TRBJ2-2|.
CASSERDQGGRFF
TGTGCCAGCAGTGAACGGGACCAGGGCGGCCGGTTTTTT
>TRBV19|few|TRBJ2-7|TRBD1
CASSIGGTGTSQYF
TGTGCCAGTAGTATTGGTGGGACAGGGACCTCGCAGTACTTC
>TRBV6-1|.|TRBJ1-3|.
CASSVGPIIYSGNTIYF
TGTGCCAGCAGTGTTGGCCCTATAATATACTCTGGAAACACCATATATTTT
>TRBV7-9|.|TRBJ1-2|TRBD1
CASSPGTDYGYTF
TGTGCCAGCAGCCCCGGGACAGACTATGGCTACACCTTC
>TRBV10-3|.|TRBJ1-1|.
CAMAGLNTEAFF
TGTGCCATGGCAGGGCTGAACACTGAAGCTTTCTTT
>TRBV2|.|TRBJ2-7|TRBD2
CASRAYVVSMGGAYEQYF
TGTGCCAGCAGGGCCTACGTGGTTTCGATGGGGGGGGCCTACGAGCAGTACTTC
>TRBV5-6|.|TRBJ2-3|.
CASSRTGRSTDTQYF
TGTGCCAGCAGTCGCACGGGACGGAGCACAGATACGCAGTATTTT
>TRBV19|.|TRBJ1-2|.
CASSIGGKGNYGYTF
TGTGCCAGTAGTATAGGTGGAAAGGGTAACTATGGCTACACCTTC
>TRBV5-1|.|TRBJ1-4|.
CASSPRELNEKLFF
TGCGCCAGCAGCCCCAGGGAGTTAAATGAAAAACTGTTTTTT